Sequencing of this TCR beta chain was carried out in a study of CD8 T cells in Susac syndrome (dated by TCRdb to 2018 to 2020). In terms of the full investigation: Among the sequenced Susac syndrome patients, roughly six had clinically active disease and fewer than ten were in clinical remission. At the time of blood withdrawal, Susac syndrome patients were either therapy-naive, taking corticosteroids (with some also receiving IVIg), or on IVIg alone. Whether CD8+ T cell activation and differentiation in Susac syndrome was antigen driven was tested using repertoire sequencing. Here is what the overall study found, with its caveats: In the CD4+ T cell repertoire of Susac syndrome patients, clonal expansion was not detected. The TCR sequencing and HLA analysis was acknowledged to have included a relatively small number of individuals.

RNA was extracted using the RNeasy kit, and about 0.45 to 1 ug of the RNA was reverse transcribed with random hexamers. The immunoSEQ multiplex PCR assay, covering 54 Vbeta and 13 Jbeta segments, was used to amplify TCR beta CDR3 regions. Bias from PCR amplification was corrected by using a synthetic template baseline for primer optimization and for computational correction. Turning to the authors' computational methods: Reads were annotated to V, D and J genes per IMGT and analyzed with immunoSEQ Analyzer, keeping only productive sequences. To calculate clonality, Shannon entropy was normalized by log2 of the number of productive unique sequences and then subtracted from one. For each patient and control, public and private clones were evaluated within the 100 most prevalent clones. A clone was defined as Susac-specific if it was absent from the healthy and MS cohorts, from 1052 published viral clones and from other ImmuneACCESS disease sequences. In TCRdb, the public reads were trimmed at Q25 with fastp and aligned with MiXCR, with productive beta chains retained. Merged by CDR3 protein, the rows form single entries marked with the most common genes and DNA. These V and J calls originate from TCRdb's pipeline instead of the authors' own analysis. The table for this sample lists 210,000 or so distinct CDR3 sequences; about 94% of them were counted only once. In total, the top ten clones hold 0.15% of the sample.

With respect to this clonotype: Its cognate antigen has yet to be identified. The input lacks base qualities; no much larger clone sits a single base away.

Peripheral blood CD8+ and CD4+ T cells from healthy donors, Susac syndrome patients and multiple sclerosis patients were profiled using high-throughput TCR beta sequencing. Susac syndrome patients met recently defined diagnostic criteria for definite or probable disease. Bulk CD8+ and CD4+ T cells were purified by magnetic negative isolation, whereas CD8+ TEMRA cells were enriched by FACS. Blood was collected in EDTA tubes and processed within 24 hours, with PBMCs isolated through density gradient centrifugation. PBMCs intended for TCR sequencing were cryopreserved in liquid nitrogen and thawed later in a water bath at 37 degrees C. The sorted or isolated CD4+, CD8+ and CD8+ TEMRA cells reached a purity of at least 90%. CDR1 and CDR2, looked up from the germline V gene, are SGHDT and YYEEEE. From cysteine to phenylalanine, the CDR3 is 14 amino acids long. The sequence is cut down to CDR3 DNA, 42 bases in frame from base 1. V and J are truncated by 2 bases and 9 bases respectively, leaving an intervening sequence of 18 bases.

Rearrangement joined TRBV5-6 to TRBJ2-7; the D gene may be TRBD1 or TRBD2, since each aligns over 5 bases. Sequences were obtained from CD4+ T cells from PBMCs. The origin of this receptor is a human donor with Susac syndrome. The nucleotide sequence is given as TGTGCCAGCAGCTTATCGGGGACCCGAAATCGGCAGTACTTC. This codes for CASSLSGTRNRQYF.